The TCR beta chain described here comes from a study of cytomegalovirus exposure and HLA in healthy donors. This CDR3 is built from 19 residues. Trimming took 4 bases from V and 1 from J, leaving 23 bases between them. Germline lookup yields CDR1 SGHAT and CDR2 FQNNGV. Whole-study results and caveats: Altogether, 150 to 200 TCR beta chains were recorded as cytomegalovirus-associated.

Note on this clone: Its antigen is unidentified.

The table came from immunoSEQ multiplex PCR; TCRdb's copy has only in-frame clones and leaves some out. The sample yields under 300,000 clones, 70% to 90% seen once. The donors were members of the roughly 130-subject validation cohort (separate from the approximately 670-subject first cohort). Material for sequencing was PBMCs. The origin of this receptor is a woman aged 18-29 years in good health and CMV-seronegative. The chain employs TRBV11-2 and TRBJ1-3; D perhaps matches TRBD1 (5 bases). CDR3 sequence: CASSSPIAEGRRSGNTIYF. For the CDR3, the DNA is TGTGCCAGCAGCTCTCCGATCGCGGAGGGGAGACGATCTGGAAACACCATATATTTT.